This T cell receptor beta chain is drawn from a study of blood T cell repertoires in COVID-19 (TCRdb year 2020). Broadly, across the study: The collaborator samples originated in the United States, Italy and Spain and spanned the acute and convalescent phases of COVID-19. The dataset comprised deeply sampled blood TCRbeta repertoires from subjects exposed to, actively infected with, or recovered from COVID-19. Nearly every sample came with metadata listing a de-identified subject ID, COVID-19 status, age in years and sex. The material from the prospective study consisted of cDNA or gDNA derived from T cells, B-cell-depleted T cells, or PBMCs. Where available, HLA class I and class II types were obtained from metadata supplied by the sample provider rather than from assay-based typing. The samples were drawn from the first 160 participants of the ongoing ImmuneRACE study and from 950 to 1,500 subjects provided by 6 global collaborators. The repertoires were released in a freely available public database meant as a resource for research on the immune response to SARS-CoV-2.

Participants in the prospective study were enrolled through a virtual design, were aged about 18 to 90 years, and lived in fewer than 30 United States geographic areas. In the prospective study, cohorts were assigned on the basis of participant-reported clinical history obtained from a screening survey and a study questionnaire. Mobile phlebotomists in the prospective study collected whole blood, serum and a nasopharyngeal or oropharyngeal swab from every participant. Over a 2-month period, participants in the prospective study had the option of providing additional blood draws and questionnaires. Prospective study blood samples were shipped either frozen or at room temperature before DNA extraction. Deletion took 1 base off V and 4 bases off J, with a span of 8 bases between the germline ends. The germline V gene sets CDR1 to MNHNS and CDR2 to SASEGT. From its cysteine to its phenylalanine, the CDR3 spans 13 amino acids. The only DNA kept is the CDR3, 39 bases in frame from the first base.

Study-wide findings and limitations: The amount of clinical and demographic metadata varied by source and participant and was provided uncurated.

The immunoSEQ Assay, a bias-controlled multiplex PCR, was used to amplify TCRbeta CDR3 regions from genomic DNA. Turning to the authors' computational methods: Within the assay, amplification of reference gene primers was used to estimate how many nucleated cells each sample contained. Sequence reads were collapsed and filtered to measure the absolute abundance of every unique TCRbeta CDR3 rearrangement. Productive Simpson clonality was computed per sample as the square root of Simpson's diversity index over productive rearrangements. Drawn from immuneACCESS, this table holds only the in-frame rearrangements with V and J called that TCRdb kept. Clones are partly lost; checked studies trace under half to an unresolved V gene and leave the rest unexplained. The V and J calls and clone size come from that table; D and trimming were worked out from the DNA. Counted in this sample were 300,000 to 500,000 clones; over 75% of them appeared once. Approximately 1% of the sample is held by the ten biggest clonotypes.

Note on this clone: No cognate antigen has been identified for it. No much larger clonotype is one base removed from it; base qualities were not supplied.

The sequenced sample consisted of PBMCs or T cells enriched from blood (not recorded which). This sequence uses TRBV6-1 and TRBJ2-7; TRBD1 is possibly the D segment (6 matching bases). The source of this sequence is a woman in her thirties with acute COVID-19. The CDR3 sequence is CASSEDRAYEQYF. The DNA reads as follows: TGTGCCAGCAGTGAAGACAGGGCGTACGAGCAGTACTTC.